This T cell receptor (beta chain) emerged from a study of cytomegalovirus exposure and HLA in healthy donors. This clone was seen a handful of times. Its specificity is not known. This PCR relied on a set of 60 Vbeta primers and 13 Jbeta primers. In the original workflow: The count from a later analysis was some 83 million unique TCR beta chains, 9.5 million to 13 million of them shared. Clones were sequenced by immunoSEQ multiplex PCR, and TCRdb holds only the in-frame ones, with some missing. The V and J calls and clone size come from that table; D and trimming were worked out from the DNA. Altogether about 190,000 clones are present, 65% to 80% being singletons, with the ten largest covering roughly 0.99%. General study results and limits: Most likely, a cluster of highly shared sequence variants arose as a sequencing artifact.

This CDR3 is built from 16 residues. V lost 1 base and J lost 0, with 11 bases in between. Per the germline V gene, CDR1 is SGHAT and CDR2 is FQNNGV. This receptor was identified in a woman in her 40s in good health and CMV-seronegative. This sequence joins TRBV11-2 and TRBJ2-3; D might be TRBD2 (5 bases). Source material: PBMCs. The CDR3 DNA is TGTGCCAGCAGCTTAGGGGTAGCGAAAAGCACAGATACGCAGTATTTT. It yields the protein CASSLGVAKSTDTQYF. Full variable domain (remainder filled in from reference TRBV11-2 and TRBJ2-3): EAGVAQSPRYKIIEKRQSVAFWCNPISGHATLYWYQQILGQGPKLLIQFQNNGVVDDSQLPKDRFSAERLKGVDSTLKIQPAKLEDSAVYLCASSLGVAKSTDTQYFGPGTRLTVL.